Below are 13 T cell receptor beta chains sequenced from a single sample in a study of T cell changes during pregnancy in multiple sclerosis. The repertoire was sequenced with immunoSEQ multiplex PCR; TCRdb's copy has only in-frame clones and lacks some. The sample comprises tens of thousands of clones, roughly 90% of which are singletons, and approximately 0.15% rests with the top ten. The input for sequencing was CD4+ T cells from peripheral blood mononuclear cells, taken after pregnancy. The receptors were sampled from a female donor in good health, enrolled as a control in a pregnancy study.

This clone appeared a single time. The V call is TRBV7-9, the J call TRBJ2-1; the match to TRBD2 covers 10 bases. V trimming: 0 bases; J trimming: 2 bases; junction bases outside the gene matches: 1. The CDR3 length is 16 residues. Germline loops: CDR1 SEHNR, CDR2 FQNEAQ (reference sequence). CDR3 DNA: TGTGCCAGCAGCTTAGCACTAGCGGGGACCTACAATGAGCAGTTCTTC. Translating it yields CASSLALAGTYNEQFF.

The chain has TRBV15 and TRBJ2-7; possible D gene TRBD2, 5 bases. CDR3 length: 13 residues. Germline V gene sequence: CDR1 LNHNV, CDR2 YYDKDF (reference sequence). V gave up 0 bases and J gave up 3 bases, with 6 bases separating them. For the CDR3, the DNA is TGTGCCACCAGCAGAGATGCGGGCTACGAGCAGTACTTC. This gives the protein CATSRDAGYEQYF.

The V call is TRBV29-1, the J call TRBJ2-5; possibly TRBD2 for D (5 bases). Trimming took off 3 bases at V and 7 bases at J, with 12 bases between the two ends. CDR3 length equals 12 residues. The germline gives CDR1 SQVTM, CDR2 ANQGSEA. CDR3 nucleotides: TGCAGCGTTGACGGGGTTCTGGTGACCCAGTACTTC. Its protein is CSVDGVLVTQYF.

The chain has TRBV5-1 and TRBJ2-3, with a possible D match to TRBD2 (6 bases). The CDR3 is 12 amino acids. Germline CDR1 is SGHRS and CDR2 is YFSETQ. V lost 4 bases and J lost 6, with 9 bases in between. CDR3 sequence: CASSRLGDTQYF. The CDR3 region has the DNA TGCGCCAGCAGCCGACTAGGGGATACGCAGTATTTT.

V gene TRBV2 combines with J gene TRBJ1-5, with 8 positions matching TRBD1. V lost 4 bases, J lost 4 bases, and 6 bases stayed unmatched. Germline V gene sequence: CDR1 SNHLY, CDR2 FYNNEI. The CDR3 extends over 15 amino acids. CDR3 nucleotides: TGTGCCAGCAGTGGAATAGGACAGGGAAATCAGCCCCAGCATTTT. This sequence encodes CASSGIGQGNQPQHF.

In DNA form, the CDR3 reads TGTGCCAGCAGCTCCGGGACAGGGGGATACGAGCAGTACTTC. It is translated as CASSSGTGGYEQYF. The chain is built from TRBV7-2 and TRBJ2-7; 11 nucleotides agree with TRBD1. The length of the CDR3 is 14 residues. Germline V gives CDR1 SGHTA, CDR2 FQGNSA. With 4 bases clipped from V and 4 bases from J, the junction kept 3 bases outside the gene matches.

The CDR3 DNA is TGTGCCAGCAGCTCGGGGGGGTCCTCCTACAATGAGCAGTTCTTC. Protein sequence: CASSSGGSSYNEQFF. The V gene is TRBV7-3, the J gene TRBJ2-1; TRBD2 aligns across 8 bases. This CDR3 is built from 15 residues. CDR1 and CDR2 (germline): SGHTA, FQGTGA. V was pared by 4 bases and J by 0 bases, with 2 bases of the junction left unmatched.

The DNA for the CDR3 is TGTGCCAGCAGCTTAGAGTTTGGGACTGGACAGCCCCAGCATTTT. This encodes CASSLEFGTGQPQHF. This chain links TRBV7-2 with TRBJ1-5; TRBD1 is a possible D gene (5 bases). The V gene lost 1 base and the J gene lost 7 bases, with 14 bases spanning the gap. From germline, CDR1 is SGHTA and CDR2 FQGNSA. This CDR3 has 15 residues.

The gene calls are TRBV7-2 and TRBJ1-1; tentatively, D is TRBD1 (6 bases). The CDR3 has 15 residues. CDR1 is SGHTA, CDR2 FQGNSA, per germline. The ends were cut back, 6 bases at V and 2 bases at J, with 16 bases in the middle. The CDR3 loop is CASSSQGRGNTEAFF. The DNA of the CDR3 is TGTGCCAGCAGTTCACAGGGAAGGGGAAACACTGAAGCTTTCTTT.

The chain uses TRBV18 and TRBJ2-5; weak D call: TRBD1 (6 bases). CDR1 and CDR2 from the germline V gene are KGHSH and LQKENI. Between the trimmed V and J ends, which lost 6 bases and 1 base, there was a span of 9 bases. This CDR3 comprises 13 residues. The CDR3 is CASSLGGQETQYF. The DNA for the CDR3 is TGTGCCAGCTCCCTAGGGGGCCAAGAGACCCAGTACTTC. The variable domain in full, with the rest retrieved from reference TRBV18 and TRBJ2-5, is NAGVMQNPRHLVRRRGQEARLRCSPMKGHSHVYWYRQLPEEGLKFMVYLQKENIIDESGMPKERFSAEFPKEGPSILRIQQVVRGDSAAYFCASSLGGQETQYFGPGTRLLVL.

The DNA of the CDR3 is TGTGCCAGCCACAGGGGAGGCTACGAGCAGTACTTC. It is translated as CASHRGGYEQYF. The rearrangement links TRBV2 to TRBJ2-7, with D perhaps matching TRBD1 (7 bases). V shed 8 bases and J shed 3 bases, with 11 bases lying between them. CDR1 and CDR2 from the germline V gene are SNHLY and FYNNEI. The CDR3 is made up of 12 amino acids.

This chain connects TRBV14 to TRBJ2-7, with TRBD2 matching 7 bases. Germline trimming cut 2 bases from V and 0 bases from J; bases unmatched to any gene: 10. Germline V lookup: CDR1 SGHDN, CDR2 FVKESK. This CDR3 region has 17 residues. The CDR3, as DNA: TGTGCCAGCAGCCAACGGAGACGGGGGGAGAGCTCCTACGAGCAGTACTTC. It encodes CASSQRRRGESSYEQYF.

The chain uses TRBV7-2 and TRBJ1-6; 10 nucleotides match TRBD1. The CDR3 contains 14 residues. Germline CDR1 reads SGHTA; CDR2 reads FQGNSA. J gave up 9 bases and V 8 bases, and 7 bases lay outside the gene matches. In DNA form, the CDR3 reads TGTGCCAGCCGCCGGGACAGGGGAGGTTCACCCCTCCACTTT. Translation: CASRRDRGGSPLHF.